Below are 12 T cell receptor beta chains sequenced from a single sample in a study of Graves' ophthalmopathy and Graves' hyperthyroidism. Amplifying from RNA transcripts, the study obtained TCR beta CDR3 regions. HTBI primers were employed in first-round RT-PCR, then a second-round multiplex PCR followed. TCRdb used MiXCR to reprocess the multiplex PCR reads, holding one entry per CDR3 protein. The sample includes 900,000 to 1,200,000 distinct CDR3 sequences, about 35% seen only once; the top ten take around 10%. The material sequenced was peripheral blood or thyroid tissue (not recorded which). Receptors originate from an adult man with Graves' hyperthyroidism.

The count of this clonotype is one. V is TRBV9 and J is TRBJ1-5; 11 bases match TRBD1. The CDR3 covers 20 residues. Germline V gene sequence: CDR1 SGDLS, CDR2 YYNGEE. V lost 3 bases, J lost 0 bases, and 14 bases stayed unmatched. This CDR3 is CASSGLGRRDRGNSNQPQHF. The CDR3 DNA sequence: TGTGCCAGCAGCGGATTGGGGCGCCGGGACAGGGGGAATAGCAATCAGCCCCAGCATTTT.

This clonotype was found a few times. CDR3: CASSLTRDSEEAFF. CDR3 coding DNA: TGTGCCAGCAGCTTAACCCGGGACAGCGAGGAAGCTTTCTTT. The chain employs TRBV11-3 and TRBJ1-1; TRBD1 matches 7 bases. This CDR3 region has 14 residues. Germline trimming cut 2 bases from V and 8 bases from J; bases unmatched to any gene: 8. Per the germline V gene, CDR1 is SGHNT and CDR2 is YENEEA.

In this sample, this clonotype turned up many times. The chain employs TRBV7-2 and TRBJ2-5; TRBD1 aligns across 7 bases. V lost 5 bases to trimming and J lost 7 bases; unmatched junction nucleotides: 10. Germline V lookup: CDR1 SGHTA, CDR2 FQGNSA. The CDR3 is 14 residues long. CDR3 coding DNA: TGTGCCAGCAGCCAAAACAGGGGCTCTCGGACCCAGTACTTC. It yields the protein CASSQNRGSRTQYF.

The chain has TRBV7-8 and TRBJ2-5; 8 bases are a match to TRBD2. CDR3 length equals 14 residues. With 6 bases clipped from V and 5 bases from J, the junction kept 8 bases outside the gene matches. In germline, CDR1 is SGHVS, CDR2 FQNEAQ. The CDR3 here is CASSVAGSRETQYF. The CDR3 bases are TGTGCCAGCAGTGTAGCGGGAAGCCGGGAGACCCAGTACTTC.

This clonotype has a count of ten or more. CDR3 region: CASSVEALSGNTIYF. For the CDR3, the DNA is TGTGCCAGCAGCGTAGAAGCCCTATCCGGAAACACCATATATTTT. The rearrangement uses TRBV9 and TRBJ1-3; unclear D gene. Germline CDR1 is SGDLS and CDR2 is YYNGEE. Trimming removed 0 bases from V and 4 bases from J, with 11 bases in between. This CDR3 is built from 15 residues.

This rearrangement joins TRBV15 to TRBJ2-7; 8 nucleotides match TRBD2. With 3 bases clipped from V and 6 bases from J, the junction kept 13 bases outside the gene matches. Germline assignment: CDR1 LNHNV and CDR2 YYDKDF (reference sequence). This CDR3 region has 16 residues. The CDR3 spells CATSSYDRAGVGEQYF. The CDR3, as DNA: TGTGCCACCAGCAGTTACGATCGAGCGGGAGTTGGCGAGCAGTACTTC. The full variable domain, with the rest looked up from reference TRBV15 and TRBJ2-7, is DAMVIQNPRYQVTQFGKPVTLSCSQTLNHNVMYWYQQKSSQAPKLLFHYYDKDFNNEADTPDNFQSRRPNTSFCFLDIRSPGLGDTAMYLCATSSYDRAGVGEQYFGPGTRLTVT.

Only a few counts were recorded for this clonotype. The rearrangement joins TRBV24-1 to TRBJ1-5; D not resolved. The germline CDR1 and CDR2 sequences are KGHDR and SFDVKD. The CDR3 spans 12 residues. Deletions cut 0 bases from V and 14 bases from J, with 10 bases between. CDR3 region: CATSDLAQAEHF. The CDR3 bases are TGTGCCACCAGTGATTTGGCGCAGGCTGAGCATTTT.

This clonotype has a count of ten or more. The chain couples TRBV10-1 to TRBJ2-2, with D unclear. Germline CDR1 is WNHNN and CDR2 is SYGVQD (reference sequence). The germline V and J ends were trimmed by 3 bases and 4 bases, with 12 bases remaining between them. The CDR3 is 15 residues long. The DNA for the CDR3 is TGCGCCAGCAGTGATACGGTACAGCCCACCGGGGAGCTGTTTTTT. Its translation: CASSDTVQPTGELFF.

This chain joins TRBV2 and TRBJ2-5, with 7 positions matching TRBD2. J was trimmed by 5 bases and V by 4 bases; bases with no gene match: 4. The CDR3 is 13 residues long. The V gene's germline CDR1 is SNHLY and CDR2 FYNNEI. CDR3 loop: CASSVYGRETQYF. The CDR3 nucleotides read TGTGCCAGCAGTGTTTACGGGAGGGAGACCCAGTACTTC. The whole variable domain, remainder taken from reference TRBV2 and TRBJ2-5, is EPEVTQTPSHQVTQMGQEVILRCVPISNHLYFYWYRQILGQKVEFLVSFYNNEISEKSEIFDDQFSVERPDGSNFTLKIRSTKLEDSAMYFCASSVYGRETQYFGPGTRLLVL.

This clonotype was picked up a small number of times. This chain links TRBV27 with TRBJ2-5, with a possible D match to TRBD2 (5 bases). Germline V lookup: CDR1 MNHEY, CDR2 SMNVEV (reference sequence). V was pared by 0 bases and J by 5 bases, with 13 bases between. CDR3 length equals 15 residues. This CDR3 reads CASSLSVGSGETQYF. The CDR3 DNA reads TGTGCCAGCAGTTTATCGGTGGGGAGTGGTGAGACCCAGTACTTC.

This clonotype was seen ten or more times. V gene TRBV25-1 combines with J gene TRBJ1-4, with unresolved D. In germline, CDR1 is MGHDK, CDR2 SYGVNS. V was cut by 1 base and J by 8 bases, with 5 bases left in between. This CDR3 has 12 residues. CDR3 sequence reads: CASSEFGEKLFF. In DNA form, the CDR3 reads TGTGCCAGCAGTGAATTTGGGGAAAAACTGTTTTTT. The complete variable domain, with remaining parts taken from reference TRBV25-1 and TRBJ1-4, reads EADIYQTPRYLVIGTGKKITLECSQTMGHDKMYWYQQDPGMELHLIHYSYGVNSTEKGDLSSESTVSRIRTEHFPLTLESARPSHTSQYLCASSEFGEKLFFGSGTQLSVL.

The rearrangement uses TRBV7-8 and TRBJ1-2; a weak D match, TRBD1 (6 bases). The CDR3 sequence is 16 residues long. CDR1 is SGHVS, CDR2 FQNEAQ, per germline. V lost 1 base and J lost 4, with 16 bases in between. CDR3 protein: CASSLEGDGQFYGYTF. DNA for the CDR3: TGTGCCAGCAGCTTAGAGGGCGACGGACAGTTCTATGGCTACACCTTC.